The 10 T cell receptor beta chains listed next were all sequenced from one sample in a study of CD8+CD57+ T cells in acquired aplastic anemia. According to the study, genomic DNA was the template for TCR beta VDJ and CDR3 profiling. TCRdb re-called the reads with MiXCR, one entry per CDR3 protein. The data hold 200,000 to 250,000 distinct CDR3 sequences, with roughly 53% observed a single time. The patients chosen for sequencing had shown expansion of CD8+CD57+ cells (detected by flow cytometry). Sequencing was carried out using sorted CD4+, CD8+, or CD8+CD57+ T cells (not recorded which) from PBMCs. The origin of the receptors is a human donor with aplastic anemia.

This rearrangement joins TRBV25-1 to TRBJ2-3, with TRBD1 matching 7 bases. Trimming took 0 bases from V and 1 from J; bases not matched to a gene: 1. The CDR3 runs 15 residues. Germline CDR1 is MGHDK and CDR2 is SYGVNS. Here the CDR3 DNA reads TGTGCCAGCAGTGAATATGGACAGGGCACAGATACGCAGTATTTT. Protein product: CASSEYGQGTDTQYF.

To note about this clonotype: One end of the junction is discordant with germline, which a read error may explain. The chain combines TRBV5-1 with TRBJ2-7; D is undetermined. Germline CDR1 reads SGHRS; CDR2 reads YFSETQ. The CDR3 contains 13 residues. DNA of the CDR3: TGTGCCAGCAGCCGACTCCGAAGCGCCGAGCAGTACTTC. Its protein is CASSRLRSAEQYF. Full variable domain (outside the CDR3, taken from reference TRBV5-1 and TRBJ2-7): KAGVTQTPRYLIKTRGQQVTLSCSPISGHRSVSWYQQTPGQGLQFLFEYFSETQRNKGNFPGRFSGRQFSNSRSEMNVSTLELGDSALYLCASSRLRSAEQYFGPGTRLTVT.

The genes are TRBV20-1 and TRBJ1-5; D is undetermined. The CDR3 sequence is 14 residues long. Trimming cost V 6 bases and J 6 bases, with 18 bases left between them. From germline, CDR1 is DFQATT and CDR2 SNEGSKA (reference sequence). Written as DNA, the CDR3 is TGCAGTGCCCTTGGAGGATCCGGCATTCAGCCCCAGCATTTT. It specifies CSALGGSGIQPQHF.

The chain joins TRBV9 to TRBJ1-6, with a weak D call TRBD1 (5 bases). Germline CDR1 reads SGDLS; CDR2 reads YYNGEE. Trimming took 4 bases from V and 9 from J, leaving 17 bases between them. The CDR3 runs 15 residues. CDR3 protein: CASSTRDSPISPLHF. The CDR3 nucleotides read TGTGCCAGCAGCACCCGGGACTCACCGATTTCACCCCTCCACTTT.

This clonotype has a count of ten or more. The chain has TRBV5-1 and TRBJ2-7, with 7 bases that match TRBD1. The J segment lost 4 bases and the V segment lost 0 bases, leaving 10 bases of the junction unmatched. The CDR3 consists of 16 residues. The germline V gene has CDR1 SGHRS and CDR2 YFSETQ. The CDR3 nucleotides read TGCGCCAGCAGCTTGGGGTGGACAGGAACCCCTTACGAGCAGTACTTC. This gives the protein CASSLGWTGTPYEQYF.

J is TRBJ2-5 and V is TRBV2, with 11 bases that match TRBD1. The germline V gene encodes CDR1 SNHLY and CDR2 FYNNEI. V shed 4 bases, J shed 5 bases, and the junction held 6 bases outside the gene matches. This CDR3 region has 15 residues. The CDR3 nucleotides are TGTGCCAGCAGTGGGACAGGGGGCAGCGGGGAGACCCAGTACTTC. Protein: CASSGTGGSGETQYF.

The rearrangement links TRBV4-3 to TRBJ2-2; TRBD1 agrees at 7 bases. The CDR3 is made up of 15 amino acids. The junction had 3 bases not matched to a gene; V was cut back by 1 base and J by 4 bases. From germline, CDR1 is LGHNA and CDR2 YSLEER. CDR3 nucleotide sequence: TGCGCCAGCAGCCAAGGGACAGGAGGCACCGGGGAGCTGTTTTTT. Its translation: CASSQGTGGTGELFF.

This clonotype was detected a few times. This chain connects TRBV2 to TRBJ1-1, with D unresolved. The CDR3 is 14 residues long. V dropped 5 bases and J dropped 1 base, with 11 bases sitting between them. Germline V lookup: CDR1 SNHLY, CDR2 FYNNEI. Here the CDR3 reads CASSLTRGNTEAFF. The CDR3 DNA reads as TGTGCCAGCAGTTTGACGCGGGGGAACACTGAAGCTTTCTTT.

The J gene is TRBJ2-7, the V gene TRBV6-1, with 9 positions matching TRBD2. The CDR3 extends over 13 amino acids. Per germline, CDR1 MNHNS and CDR2 SASEGT. V shed 8 bases and J 6 bases; nucleotides not matched to a gene: 8. The CDR3 loop reads CASASSGSGEQYF. The CDR3 DNA follows: TGTGCCAGCGCCAGTAGCGGGAGTGGCGAGCAGTACTTC.

In its sample, this clonotype was seen many times. J is TRBJ1-5 and V is TRBV19; no clear D gene. The CDR3 has 15 residues. The germline V gene encodes CDR1 LNHDA and CDR2 SQIVND (reference sequence). V gave up 4 bases and J gave up 5 bases, with 15 bases separating them. CDR3 residues: CASSNGVNEYQPQHF. In DNA form, the CDR3 reads TGTGCCAGTAGTAACGGGGTTAATGAGTATCAGCCCCAGCATTTT.